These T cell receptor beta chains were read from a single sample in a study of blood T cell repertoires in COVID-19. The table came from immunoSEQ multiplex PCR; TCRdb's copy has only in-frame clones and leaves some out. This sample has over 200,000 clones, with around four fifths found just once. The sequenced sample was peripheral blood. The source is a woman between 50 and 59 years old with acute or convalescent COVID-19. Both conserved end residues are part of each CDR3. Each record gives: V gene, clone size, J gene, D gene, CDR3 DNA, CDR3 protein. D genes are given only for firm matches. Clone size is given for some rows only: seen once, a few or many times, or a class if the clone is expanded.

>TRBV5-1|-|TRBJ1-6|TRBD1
TGCGCCAGCAGCTCAGGACAGGGGGATAATTCACCCCTCCACTTT
CASSSGQGDNSPLHF
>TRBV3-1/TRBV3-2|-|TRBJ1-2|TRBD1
TGTGCCAGCAGCCCTATGAAAGGACAGGGGGCCTATGGCTACACCTTC
CASSPMKGQGAYGYTF
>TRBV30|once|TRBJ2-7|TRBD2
TGTGCCTGGAGTGTAGTTAGCGGGGATGTCCACGAGCAGTACTTC
CAWSVVSGDVHEQYF
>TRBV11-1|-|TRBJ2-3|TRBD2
TGTGCCAGCAGCTCTGGACTAGCGGGGCCCACAGATACGCAGTATTTT
CASSSGLAGPTDTQYF
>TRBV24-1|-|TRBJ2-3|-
TGTGCCACCAGTACAGGGCATAGCACAGATACGCAGTATTTT
CATSTGHSTDTQYF
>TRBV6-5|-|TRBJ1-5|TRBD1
TGTGCCAGCAGTCTCCAGGGGGCACCTGATCAGCCCCAGCATTTT
CASSLQGAPDQPQHF
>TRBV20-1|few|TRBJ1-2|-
TGCAGTGCTAGTTCCAGCCTTGGGAGTTATGGCTACACCTTC
CSASSSLGSYGYTF
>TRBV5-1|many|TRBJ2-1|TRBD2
TGCGCCAGCAGCCACCAGACTAGCGGGATTGAGCAGTTCTTC
CASSHQTSGIEQFF
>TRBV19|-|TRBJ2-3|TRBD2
TGTGCCAGTAGTAACAGGGATAGCGGGAACACAGATACGCAGTATTTT
CASSNRDSGNTDTQYF
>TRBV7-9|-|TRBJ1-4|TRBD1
TGTGCCAGCACACCGACCGGCAGGGGGGAAAAACTGTTTTTT
CASTPTGRGEKLFF
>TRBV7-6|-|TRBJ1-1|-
TGTGCCAGCAGCTTAGCGGCGGGGGCGCGCACTGAAGCTTTCTTT
CASSLAAGARTEAFF
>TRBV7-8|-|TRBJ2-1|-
TGTGCCAGCAGCTCCTCTGGAGGGGAGATGGGGCGTTCTGAGCAGTTCTTC
CASSSSGGEMGRSEQFF
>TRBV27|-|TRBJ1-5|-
TGTGCCAGCAGTTTCAACGACATTCAGCCCCAGCATTTT
CASSFNDIQPQHF
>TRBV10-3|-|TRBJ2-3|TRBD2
TGTGCCATCAGTGATGACGGGAGGGCTAGCACAGATACGCAGTATTTT
CAISDDGRASTDTQYF
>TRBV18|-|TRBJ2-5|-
TGTGCCAGCTCCCAACCGCTCGGAGTGCGAGAGACCCAGTACTTC
CASSQPLGVRETQYF
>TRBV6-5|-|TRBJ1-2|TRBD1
TGTGCCAGCAGCCCAGGACAGGGGCGAGAAGGCTACACCTTC
CASSPGQGREGYTF
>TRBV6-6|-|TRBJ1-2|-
TGTGCCAGCAGGGGAGCCAACTATGGCTACACCTTC
CASRGANYGYTF